This T cell receptor (beta chain) emerged from a study of control samples from healthy donors and cancer patients. The assay was immunoSEQ multiplex PCR, and TCRdb's table has in-frame clones only and misses some. The table has 150,000 to 200,000 clones, around 90% seen once. The sequenced material came from blood. The origin of this receptor is a woman in her forties or fifties in good health.

The CDR3 nucleotides read TGTGCCAGCAGCCAGTATGCGGGAAACACCATATATTTT. It codes for CASSQYAGNTIYF. The rearrangement joins TRBV14 to TRBJ1-3, with unresolved D. This CDR3 is built from 13 residues. Germline CDR1 is SGHDN and CDR2 is FVKESK. Trimming stripped 3 bases from V and 4 bases from J, with 7 bases between.